A single sample is the source of the 2 T cell receptor beta chains below, sequenced in a study of CD8+ T cells in alopecia areata. TCR sequencing used cDNA made by reverse transcription of extracted RNA. Measured with immunoSEQ multiplex PCR; TCRdb has only the in-frame clones, and not every one. The sample has around 200,000 clones, under 70% seen once; the top ten hold roughly 4.2%. Described treatment: oral pan-JAK inhibitor, 5-10 mg twice daily. The specimen was CD4+ T cells sorted from blood, collected at week 4, from a patient treated with tofacitinib. Receptors originate from a human donor with alopecia areata.

The gene calls are TRBV7-8 and TRBJ1-4; no clear D. In germline, CDR1 is SGHVS, CDR2 FQNEAQ. V dropped 5 bases and J dropped 8 bases, with 12 bases sitting between them. The CDR3 totals 13 residues. The CDR3: CASSTRAGEKLFF. The CDR3 nucleotides are TGTGCCAGCAGCACCCGGGCGGGCGAAAAACTGTTTTTT.

The chain employs TRBV5-1 and TRBJ2-2; the match to TRBD1 covers 7 bases. V lost 2 bases to trimming and J lost 3 bases; unmatched junction nucleotides: 4. The CDR3 is 15 residues long. The V gene's germline CDR1 is SGHRS and CDR2 YFSETQ. Here the CDR3 reads CASSLGQADTGELFF. The CDR3 DNA follows: TGCGCCAGCAGCTTAGGACAGGCAGACACCGGGGAGCTGTTTTTT.